This T cell receptor (beta chain) was sequenced in a study of T cells expressing NK-cell markers. TCRdb re-called the 5' RACE reads and catalogs CDR3 proteins one per entry, DNA excluded. The ten top clones account for 50% to 75%, within a sample of about 15,000 distinct CDR3 sequences. Germline values: CDR1 MNHNS, CDR2 SASEGT. This CDR3 has 14 amino acids. The clonotype comes from a man aged 18-70 years in good health. The sequencing sample was made of blood T cells: a sorted CD56 or NKG2C T cell subset, CD4+ or CD8+ T cells, or bulk PBMC T cells (not recorded which). V is TRBV6-1 and J is TRBJ1-2; TCRdb's D call of TRBD1 is untestable without DNA. CDR3 sequence: CASSRDRDVYGYTF.